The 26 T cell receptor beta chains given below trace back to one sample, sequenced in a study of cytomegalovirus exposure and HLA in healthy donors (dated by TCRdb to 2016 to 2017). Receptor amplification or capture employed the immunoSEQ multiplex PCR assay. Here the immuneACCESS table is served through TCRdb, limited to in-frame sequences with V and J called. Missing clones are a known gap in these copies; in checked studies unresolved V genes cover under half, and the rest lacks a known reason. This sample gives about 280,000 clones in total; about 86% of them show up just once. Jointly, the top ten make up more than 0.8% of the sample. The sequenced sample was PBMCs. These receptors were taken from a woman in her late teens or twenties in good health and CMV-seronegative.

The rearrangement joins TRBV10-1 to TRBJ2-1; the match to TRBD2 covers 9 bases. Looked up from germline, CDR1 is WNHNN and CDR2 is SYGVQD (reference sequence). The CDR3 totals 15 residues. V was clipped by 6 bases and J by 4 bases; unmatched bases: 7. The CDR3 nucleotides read TGCGCCAGCAGCGCTAGCGGGGCGGGATACAATGAGCAGTTCTTC. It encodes CASSASGAGYNEQFF.

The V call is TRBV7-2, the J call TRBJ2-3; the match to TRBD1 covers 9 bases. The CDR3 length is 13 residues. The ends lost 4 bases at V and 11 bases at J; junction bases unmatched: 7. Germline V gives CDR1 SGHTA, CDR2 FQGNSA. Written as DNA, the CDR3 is TGTGCCAGCAGCTCCCACACAGGGGGCTTGCAGTATTTT. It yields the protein CASSSHTGGLQYF.

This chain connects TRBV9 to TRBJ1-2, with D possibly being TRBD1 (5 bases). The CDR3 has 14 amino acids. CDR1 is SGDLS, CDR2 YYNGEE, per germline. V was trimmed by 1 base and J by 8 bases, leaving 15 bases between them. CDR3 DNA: TGTGCCAGCAGCGTATCTGGGATCAAGGGGGGCTACACCTTC. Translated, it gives CASSVSGIKGGYTF.

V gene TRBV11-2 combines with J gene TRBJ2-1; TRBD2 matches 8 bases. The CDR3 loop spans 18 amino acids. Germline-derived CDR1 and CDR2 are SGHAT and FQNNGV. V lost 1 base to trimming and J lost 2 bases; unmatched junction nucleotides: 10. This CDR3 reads CASSLGFVAGITYNEQFF. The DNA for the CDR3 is TGTGCCAGCAGCTTAGGTTTTGTAGCGGGGATTACCTACAATGAGCAGTTCTTC.

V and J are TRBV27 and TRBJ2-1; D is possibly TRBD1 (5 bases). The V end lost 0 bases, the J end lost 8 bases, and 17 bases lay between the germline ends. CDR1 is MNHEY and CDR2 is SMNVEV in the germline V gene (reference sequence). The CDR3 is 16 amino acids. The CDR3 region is CASSLSSGSVVDEQFF. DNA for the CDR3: TGTGCCAGCAGTTTATCTTCAGGGTCGGTGGTGGATGAGCAGTTCTTC.

The CDR3 sequence: CASSQDRPYTEAFF. CDR3 DNA sequence: TGCGCCAGCAGCCAGGACAGGCCTTACACTGAAGCTTTCTTT. J is TRBJ1-1 and V is TRBV5-1, with 7 positions matching TRBD1. CDR1 SGHRS and CDR2 YFSETQ come from the germline V gene. This CDR3 comprises 14 residues. V trimming: 4 bases; J trimming: 3 bases; junction bases outside the gene matches: 6.

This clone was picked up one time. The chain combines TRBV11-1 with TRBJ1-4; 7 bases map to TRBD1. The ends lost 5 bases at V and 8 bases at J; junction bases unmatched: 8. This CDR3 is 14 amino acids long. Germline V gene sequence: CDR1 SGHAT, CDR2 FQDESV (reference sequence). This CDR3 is CASSEQGEMEKLFF. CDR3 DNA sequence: TGTGCCAGCAGCGAGCAGGGGGAAATGGAAAAACTGTTTTTT.

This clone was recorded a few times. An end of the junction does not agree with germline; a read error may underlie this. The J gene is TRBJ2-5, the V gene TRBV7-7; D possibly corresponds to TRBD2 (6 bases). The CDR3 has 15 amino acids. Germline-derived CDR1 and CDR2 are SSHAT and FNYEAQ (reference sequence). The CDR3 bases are TGTGCTAGCAGCCTCTATGCGGGGATGGAAGAGACCCAGTACTTC. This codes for CASSLYAGMEETQYF.

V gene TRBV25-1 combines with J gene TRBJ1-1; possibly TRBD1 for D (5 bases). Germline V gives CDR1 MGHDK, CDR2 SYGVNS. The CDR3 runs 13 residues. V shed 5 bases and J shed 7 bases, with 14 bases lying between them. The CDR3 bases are TGTGCCAGCAGTCAGACAGTGCTGCTTGAAGCTTTCTTT. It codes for CASSQTVLLEAFF. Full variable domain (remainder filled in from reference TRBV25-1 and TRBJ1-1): EADIYQTPRYLVIGTGKKITLECSQTMGHDKMYWYQQDPGMELHLIHYSYGVNSTEKGDLSSESTVSRIRTEHFPLTLESARPSHTSQYLCASSQTVLLEAFFGQGTRLTVV.

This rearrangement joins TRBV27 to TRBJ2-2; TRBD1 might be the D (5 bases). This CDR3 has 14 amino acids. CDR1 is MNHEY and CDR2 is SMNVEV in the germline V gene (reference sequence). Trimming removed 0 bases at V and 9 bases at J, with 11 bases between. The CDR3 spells CASSLSAGPRELFF. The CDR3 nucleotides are TGTGCCAGCAGTTTATCGGCAGGGCCCAGGGAGCTGTTTTTT.

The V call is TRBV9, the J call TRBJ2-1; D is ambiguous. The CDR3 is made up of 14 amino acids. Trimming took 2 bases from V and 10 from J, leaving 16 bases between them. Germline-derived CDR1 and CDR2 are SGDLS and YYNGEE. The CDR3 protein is CASSVSPHSEEQFF. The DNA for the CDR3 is TGTGCCAGCAGCGTCTCTCCACATTCCGAAGAGCAGTTCTTC.

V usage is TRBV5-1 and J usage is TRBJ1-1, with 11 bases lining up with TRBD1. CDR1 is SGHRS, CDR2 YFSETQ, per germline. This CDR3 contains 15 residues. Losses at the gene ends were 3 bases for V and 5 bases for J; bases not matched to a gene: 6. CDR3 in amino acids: CASSSIGTGGTEAFF. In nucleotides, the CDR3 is TGCGCCAGCAGCTCTATCGGGACAGGGGGTACTGAAGCTTTCTTT.

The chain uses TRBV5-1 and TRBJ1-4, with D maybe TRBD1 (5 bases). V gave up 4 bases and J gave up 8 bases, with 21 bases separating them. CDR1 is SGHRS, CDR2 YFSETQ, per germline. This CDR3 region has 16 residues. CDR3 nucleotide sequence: TGCGCCAGCAGCCCGCAAAAGACAGCGGGGAAGGAAAAACTGTTTTTT. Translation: CASSPQKTAGKEKLFF.

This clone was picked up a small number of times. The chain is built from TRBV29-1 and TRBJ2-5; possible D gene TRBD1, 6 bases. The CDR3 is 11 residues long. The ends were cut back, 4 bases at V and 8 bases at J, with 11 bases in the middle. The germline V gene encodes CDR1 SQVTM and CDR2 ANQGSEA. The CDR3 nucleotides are TGCAGCGTTGTGGGGGCGCAAACCCAGTACTTC. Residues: CSVVGAQTQYF.

DNA of the CDR3: TGTGCCAGCAGTACTAGCGGACCTTACAATGAGCAGTTCTTC. It translates to CASSTSGPYNEQFF. The genes are TRBV27 and TRBJ2-1, with 8 bases aligning to TRBD2. The V segment lost 5 bases and the J segment 4 bases; nucleotides outside the gene matches: 4. Germline V gene lookup returns CDR1 MNHEY and CDR2 SMNVEV (reference sequence). This CDR3 has 14 residues.

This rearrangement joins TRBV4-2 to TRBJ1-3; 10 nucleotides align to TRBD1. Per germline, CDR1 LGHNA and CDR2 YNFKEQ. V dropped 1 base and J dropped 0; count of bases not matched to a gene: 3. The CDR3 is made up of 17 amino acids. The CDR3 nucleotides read TGTGCCAGCAGCCAAGCGAGGACAGGGGGCTCTGGAAACACCATATATTTT. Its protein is CASSQARTGGSGNTIYF.

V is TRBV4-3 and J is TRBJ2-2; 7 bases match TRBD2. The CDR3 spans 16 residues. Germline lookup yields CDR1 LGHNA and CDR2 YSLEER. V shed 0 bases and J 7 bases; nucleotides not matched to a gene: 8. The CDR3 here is CASSQDKAGTVGELFF. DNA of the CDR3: TGCGCCAGCAGCCAAGATAAAGCGGGGACGGTCGGGGAGCTGTTTTTT.

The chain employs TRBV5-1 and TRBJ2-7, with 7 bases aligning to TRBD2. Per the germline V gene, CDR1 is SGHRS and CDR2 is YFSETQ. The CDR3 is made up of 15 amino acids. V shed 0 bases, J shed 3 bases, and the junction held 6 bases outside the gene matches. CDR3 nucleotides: TGCGCCAGCAGCTTGGCGGGAGGCGAGATCTACGAGCAGTACTTC. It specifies CASSLAGGEIYEQYF.

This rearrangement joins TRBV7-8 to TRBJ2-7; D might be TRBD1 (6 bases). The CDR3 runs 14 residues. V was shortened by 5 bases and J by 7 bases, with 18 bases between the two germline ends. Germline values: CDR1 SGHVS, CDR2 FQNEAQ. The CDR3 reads CASSMGHVAYEQYF. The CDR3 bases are TGTGCCAGCAGCATGGGACACGTGGCGTATGAGCAGTACTTC.

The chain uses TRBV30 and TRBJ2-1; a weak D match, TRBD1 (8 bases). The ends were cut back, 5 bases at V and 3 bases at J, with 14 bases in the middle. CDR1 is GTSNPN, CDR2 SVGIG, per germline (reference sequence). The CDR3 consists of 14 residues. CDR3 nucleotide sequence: TGTGCCTGGGGGGGGGACAGGAACTACAATGAGCAGTTCTTC. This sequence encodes CAWGGDRNYNEQFF.

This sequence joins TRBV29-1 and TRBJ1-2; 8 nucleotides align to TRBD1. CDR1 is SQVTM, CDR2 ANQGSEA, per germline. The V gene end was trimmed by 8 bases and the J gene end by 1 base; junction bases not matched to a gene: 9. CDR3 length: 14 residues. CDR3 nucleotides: TGCAGCATCCTTCAGGGGGCCTTTAACTATGGCTACACCTTC. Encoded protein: CSILQGAFNYGYTF.

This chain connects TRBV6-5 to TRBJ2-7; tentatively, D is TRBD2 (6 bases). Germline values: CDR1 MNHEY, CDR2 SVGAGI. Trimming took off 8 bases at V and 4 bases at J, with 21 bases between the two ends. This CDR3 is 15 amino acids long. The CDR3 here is CASLNRNSGLYEQYF. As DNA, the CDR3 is TGTGCCAGCCTAAATCGGAATAGCGGTTTGTACGAGCAGTACTTC.

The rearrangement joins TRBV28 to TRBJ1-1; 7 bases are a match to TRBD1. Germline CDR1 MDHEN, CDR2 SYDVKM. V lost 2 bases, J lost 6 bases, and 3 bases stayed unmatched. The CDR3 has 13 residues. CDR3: CASSLATGAEAFF. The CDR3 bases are TGTGCCAGCAGTTTAGCAACAGGGGCTGAAGCTTTCTTT. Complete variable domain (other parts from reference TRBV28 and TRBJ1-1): DVKVTQSSRYLVKRTGEKVFLECVQDMDHENMFWYRQDPGLGLRLIYFSYDVKMKEKGDIPEGYSVSREKKERFSLILESASTNQTSMYLCASSLATGAEAFFGQGTRLTVV.

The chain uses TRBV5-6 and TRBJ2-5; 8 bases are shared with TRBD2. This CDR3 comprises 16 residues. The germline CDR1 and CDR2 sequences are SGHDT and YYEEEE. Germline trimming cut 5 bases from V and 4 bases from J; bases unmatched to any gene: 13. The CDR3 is CASSWKREWSTETQYF. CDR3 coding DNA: TGTGCCAGCAGTTGGAAGCGGGAGTGGTCGACAGAGACCCAGTACTTC.

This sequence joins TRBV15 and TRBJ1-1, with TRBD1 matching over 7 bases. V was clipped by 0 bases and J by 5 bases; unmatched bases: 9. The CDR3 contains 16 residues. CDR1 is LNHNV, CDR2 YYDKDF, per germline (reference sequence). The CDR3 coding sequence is TGTGCCACCAGCAGAGAAGGGACAGTGTTGGGTACTGAAGCTTTCTTT. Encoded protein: CATSREGTVLGTEAFF.

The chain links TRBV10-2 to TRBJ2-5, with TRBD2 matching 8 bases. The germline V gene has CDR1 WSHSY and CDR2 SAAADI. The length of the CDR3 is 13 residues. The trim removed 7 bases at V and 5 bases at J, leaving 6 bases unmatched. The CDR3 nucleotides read TGCGCCAGCAACGGGGGGGCAGGGGAGACCCAGTACTTC. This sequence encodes CASNGGAGETQYF.